These 20 T cell receptor beta chains came from one sample sequenced in a study of cytomegalovirus exposure and HLA in healthy donors. PCR amplification relied on 60 Vbeta primers (plus 13 Jbeta primers). This table comes from immunoSEQ multiplex PCR, and its TCRdb copy is limited to in-frame clones, with some not included. The table records 150,000 to 200,000 clones, around four fifths of them present only once. The specimen sequenced was PBMCs. The origin of the receptors is a man aged 18 to 30 in good health and CMV-seropositive.

This sequence joins TRBV30 and TRBJ1-4; TRBD1 agrees at 9 bases. From germline, CDR1 is GTSNPN and CDR2 SVGIG (reference sequence). The J segment lost 5 bases and the V segment lost 1 base, leaving 5 bases of the junction unmatched. This CDR3 has 15 amino acids. The CDR3 here is CAWSEGTGLNEKLFF. The CDR3 DNA reads as TGTGCCTGGAGTGAAGGGACAGGGCTAAATGAAAAACTGTTTTTT. Supplemented by reference TRBV30 and TRBJ1-4, the full variable domain reads SQTIHQWPATLVQPVGSPLSLECTVEGTSNPNLYWYRQAAGRGLQLLFYSVGIGQISSEVPQNLSASRPQDRQFILSSKKLLLSDSGFYLCAWSEGTGLNEKLFFGSGTQLSVL.

The gene calls are TRBV7-2 and TRBJ2-1, with D tentatively TRBD1 (5 bases). The CDR3 loop spans 15 amino acids. Germline V gives CDR1 SGHTA, CDR2 FQGNSA. Between the trimmed V and J ends, which lost 6 bases and 4 bases, there was a span of 16 bases. The DNA of the CDR3 is TGTGCCAGCAGACCCGGACAATGGGCATACAATGAGCAGTTCTTC. Its protein product is CASRPGQWAYNEQFF.

The V gene is TRBV6-5, the J gene TRBJ2-7; TRBD1 agrees at 7 bases. With 6 bases clipped from V and 0 bases from J, the junction kept 5 bases outside the gene matches. The CDR3 contains 14 residues. Germline V gene sequence: CDR1 MNHEY, CDR2 SVGAGI. The CDR3 here is CASSRDRASYEQYF. The DNA for the CDR3 is TGTGCCAGCAGCCGCGACAGGGCCTCCTACGAGCAGTACTTC.

The rearrangement uses TRBV9 and TRBJ2-2; D possibly corresponds to TRBD2 (6 bases). CDR1 and CDR2 from the germline V gene are SGDLS and YYNGEE. The CDR3 sequence is 17 residues long. V was clipped by 0 bases and J by 10 bases, with 22 bases between them. CDR3 loop: CASSVGPQTSGGSELFF. The CDR3 DNA follows: TGTGCCAGCAGCGTAGGACCCCAAACTAGTGGGGGGTCGGAGCTGTTTTTT.

DNA for the CDR3: TGTGCCAGCAGCCCACCGGCGGGTAGACAGTTCTTC. Translating gives CASSPPAGRQFF. The J gene is TRBJ2-1, the V gene TRBV7-9; D perhaps matches TRBD2 (5 bases). Germline CDR1 and CDR2: SEHNR and FQNEAQ (reference sequence). The CDR3 is 12 residues long. Trimming removed 5 bases from V and 13 bases from J, with 15 bases in between.

The chain has TRBV4-2 and TRBJ1-2; the D gene is possibly TRBD1 (5 bases). This CDR3 has 15 amino acids. Looked up from germline, CDR1 is LGHNA and CDR2 is YNFKEQ. V was shortened by 0 bases and J by 5 bases, with 13 bases between the two germline ends. The chain's CDR3 is CASSQDIGARYGYTF. The CDR3 DNA follows: TGTGCCAGCAGCCAAGATATAGGGGCGCGGTATGGCTACACCTTC.

This sequence joins TRBV4-1 and TRBJ2-3; 9 nucleotides agree with TRBD2. The CDR3 extends over 17 amino acids. Germline V gives CDR1 MGHRA, CDR2 YSYEKL. The V gene end was trimmed by 4 bases and the J gene end by 0 bases; junction bases not matched to a gene: 8. The CDR3 nucleotides are TGCGCCAGCAGCCGATGGAATAGCGGGAGAAGCACAGATACGCAGTATTTT. Its translation: CASSRWNSGRSTDTQYF.

The chain joins TRBV19 to TRBJ1-5; 10 nucleotides line up with TRBD1. There are 18 residues in the CDR3. From germline, CDR1 is LNHDA and CDR2 SQIVND (reference sequence). V was pared by 4 bases and J by 2 bases, with 11 bases of the junction left unmatched. The CDR3, as DNA: TGTGCCAGTAGTACGACAGGGGGCGAGAGGTATGGCAATCAGCCCCAGCATTTT. Protein sequence: CASSTTGGERYGNQPQHF.

The CDR3, as DNA: TGTGCCAGTAGCCCCACCTACTCAGGTTTCTCTGGAAACACCATATATTTT. Translating it yields CASSPTYSGFSGNTIYF. The V gene is TRBV9, the J gene TRBJ1-3; D gene ambiguous. This CDR3 comprises 17 residues. The ends were cut back, 8 bases at V and 0 bases at J, with 21 bases in the middle. Germline-derived CDR1 and CDR2 are SGDLS and YYNGEE.

This chain joins TRBV19 and TRBJ1-2, with 11 bases matching TRBD1. Germline V gene sequence: CDR1 LNHDA, CDR2 SQIVND (reference sequence). There are 13 residues in the CDR3. V shed 5 bases, J shed 12 bases, and the junction held 8 bases outside the gene matches. CDR3 coding DNA: TGTGCCAGTAGTGGAGGGGGACAGGGGGTCCACACCTTC. Encoded protein: CASSGGGQGVHTF.

The J gene is TRBJ2-1, the V gene TRBV29-1, with 9 positions matching TRBD1. Germline V gene sequence: CDR1 SQVTM, CDR2 ANQGSEA. V lost 6 bases, J lost 12 bases, and 9 bases stayed unmatched. This CDR3 comprises 12 residues. In DNA, the CDR3 is TGCAGCGTCCCTGGGGACAGGGATGGGCAGTTCTTC. Translated, it gives CSVPGDRDGQFF.

This clone was counted a few times. The chain uses TRBV19 and TRBJ2-7, with D possibly TRBD1 on 5 matching bases. Germline CDR1 reads LNHDA; CDR2 reads SQIVND (reference sequence). This CDR3 has 15 residues. V lost 6 bases and J lost 3, with 18 bases in between. The CDR3 nucleotides are TGTGCCAGTAGCCTCTCCTCGGACATCTTCTACGAGCAGTACTTC. Protein product: CASSLSSDIFYEQYF.

This clone was seen a single time. DNA of the CDR3: TGCGCCAGCGCCTTTGAAGGTCTAGCGGGAGGAGGGGAGCAGTACTTC. It translates to CASAFEGLAGGGEQYF. The chain combines TRBV5-1 with TRBJ2-7; 11 nucleotides line up with TRBD2. The CDR3 covers 16 residues. V lost 7 bases to trimming and J lost 7 bases; unmatched junction nucleotides: 16. Germline assignment: CDR1 SGHRS and CDR2 YFSETQ.

This sequence joins TRBV11-2 and TRBJ2-7, with D perhaps matching TRBD2 (6 bases). The CDR3 contains 13 residues. Germline V gene data show CDR1 as SGHAT and CDR2 as FQNNGV. Trimming left V 4 bases short and J 4 bases short, with 11 bases between. CDR3 nucleotides: TGTGCCAGCAGCTCTCACCGGGAGTACGAGCAGTACTTC. Its translation: CASSSHREYEQYF.

This clone was counted once. CDR3 sequence reads: CASSVRDRGRTGELFF. CDR3 in DNA: TGTGCCAGTAGTGTCCGGGACAGGGGGCGGACCGGGGAGCTGTTTTTT. The rearrangement links TRBV19 to TRBJ2-2, with 12 positions matching TRBD1. Germline V gene lookup returns CDR1 LNHDA and CDR2 SQIVND (reference sequence). There are 16 residues in the CDR3. V shed 5 bases, J shed 5 bases, and the junction held 6 bases outside the gene matches.

The gene calls are TRBV7-3 and TRBJ2-7; TRBD2 might be the D (7 bases). Germline V gene lookup returns CDR1 SGHTA and CDR2 FQGTGA. The CDR3 has 16 amino acids. V lost 1 base, J lost 2 bases, and 15 bases lay in between. The CDR3 spells CASSLRSGGGPYEQYF. Written as DNA, the CDR3 is TGTGCCAGCAGCTTAAGGAGTGGGGGGGGGCCCTACGAGCAGTACTTC.

The gene calls are TRBV28 and TRBJ2-7, with 7 bases that match TRBD1. Trimming removed 6 bases from V and 2 bases from J; junction bases left unmatched: 25. Germline assignment: CDR1 MDHEN and CDR2 SYDVKM. This CDR3 has 20 residues. This CDR3 is CASSSLVYVVPTGPPYEQYF. CDR3 bases: TGTGCCAGCAGCTCTCTAGTTTATGTGGTACCGACAGGGCCGCCCTACGAGCAGTACTTC.

The chain has TRBV29-1 and TRBJ1-2; 8 bases line up with TRBD1. Trimming removed 5 bases from V and 7 bases from J; junction bases left unmatched: 6. This CDR3 region has 12 residues. CDR1 is SQVTM, CDR2 ANQGSEA, per germline. The CDR3 is CSVLDRDGGYTF. For the CDR3, the DNA is TGCAGCGTTCTGGACAGGGATGGTGGCTACACCTTC.

CDR3 nucleotides: TGCGCCAGCAGTGAGTCGTTGCTTGAAGCGCAGTACTTC. This sequence encodes CASSESLLEAQYF. The chain recombines TRBV10-1 with TRBJ2-7, with D uncertain. CDR3 length equals 13 residues. Trimming stripped 0 bases from V and 9 bases from J, with 12 bases between. Germline CDR1 is WNHNN and CDR2 is SYGVQD (reference sequence).

V and J are TRBV4-1 and TRBJ2-7; 11 nucleotides agree with TRBD2. The V gene end was trimmed by 0 bases and the J gene end by 4 bases; junction bases not matched to a gene: 5. The CDR3 consists of 16 residues. Looked up from germline, CDR1 is MGHRA and CDR2 is YSYEKL. The DNA of the CDR3 is TGCGCCAGCAGCCAAGAATCGGGACTAGCGGTATACGAGCAGTACTTC. Its protein is CASSQESGLAVYEQYF.